Given below is one TCR beta chain in context. Its antigen is not known. Genomic DNA belonging to each subset was distributed in equal measure over several immunoSEQ plates. TCRdb's table, derived via immunoSEQ multiplex PCR, lists solely in-frame clones and lacks some. The data hold millions of clones, with roughly 94% observed a single time. The CDR3 has 13 amino acids. Germline CDR1 reads MNHEY; CDR2 reads SVGAGI. The ends were cut back, 6 bases at V and 5 bases at J, with 14 bases in the middle. The record originates from a study of shared clonotypes between healthy human individuals. The overall study: Three CD4 naive, three CD4 memory, two CD8 naive and one CD8 memory plate were used per donor.

Study-wide results and limits: The diversity represented, both genetic and in exposure history, was limited by few donors. Lower generation probabilities were found for non-shared clonotypes than for those shared by all four donors.

The sample comprised naive CD4+ T cells sorted from blood. Subset denoted: CD45RA+ positively selected. The sequence derives from a man between 18 and 29 years old in good health. The chain couples TRBV6-5 to TRBJ2-7, with D unresolved. As DNA, the CDR3 is TGTGCCAGCAGATCCCCTCTAAGGAACGAGCAGTACTTC. It encodes CASRSPLRNEQYF.